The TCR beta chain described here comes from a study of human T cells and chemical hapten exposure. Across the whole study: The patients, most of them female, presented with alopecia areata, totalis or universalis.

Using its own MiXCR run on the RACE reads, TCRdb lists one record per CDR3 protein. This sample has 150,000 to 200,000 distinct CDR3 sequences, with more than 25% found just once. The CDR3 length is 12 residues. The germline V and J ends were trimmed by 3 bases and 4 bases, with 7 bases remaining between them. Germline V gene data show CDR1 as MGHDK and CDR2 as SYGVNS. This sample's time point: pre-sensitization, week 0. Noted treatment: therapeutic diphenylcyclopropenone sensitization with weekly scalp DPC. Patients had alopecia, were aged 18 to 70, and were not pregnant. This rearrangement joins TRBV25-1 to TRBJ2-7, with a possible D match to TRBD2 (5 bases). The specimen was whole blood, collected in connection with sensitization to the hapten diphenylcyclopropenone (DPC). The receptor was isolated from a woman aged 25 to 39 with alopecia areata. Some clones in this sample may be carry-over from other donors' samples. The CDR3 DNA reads TGTGCCAGCAGTGATCGAGGGTACGAGCAGTACTTC. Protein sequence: CASSDRGYEQYF.